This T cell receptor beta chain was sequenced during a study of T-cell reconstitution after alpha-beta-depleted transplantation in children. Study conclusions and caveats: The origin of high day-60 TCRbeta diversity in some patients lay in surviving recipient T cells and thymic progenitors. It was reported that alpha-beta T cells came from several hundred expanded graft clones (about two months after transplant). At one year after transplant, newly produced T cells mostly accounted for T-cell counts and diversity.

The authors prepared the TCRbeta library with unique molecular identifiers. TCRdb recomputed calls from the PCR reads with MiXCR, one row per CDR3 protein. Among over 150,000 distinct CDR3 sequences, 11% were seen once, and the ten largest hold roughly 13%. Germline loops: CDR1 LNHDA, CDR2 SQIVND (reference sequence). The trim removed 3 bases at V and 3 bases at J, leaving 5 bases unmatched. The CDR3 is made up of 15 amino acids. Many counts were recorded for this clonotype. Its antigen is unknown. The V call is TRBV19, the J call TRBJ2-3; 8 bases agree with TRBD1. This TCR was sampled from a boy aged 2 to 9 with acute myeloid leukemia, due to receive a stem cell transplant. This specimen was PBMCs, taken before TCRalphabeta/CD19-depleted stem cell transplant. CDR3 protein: CASSIGQGATDTQYF. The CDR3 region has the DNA TGTGCCAGTAGTATCGGACAGGGCGCAACAGATACGCAGTATTTT.